This entry features one T cell receptor (beta chain) sequence. PCR primers comprised 60 Vbeta and 13 Jbeta primers. Profiling relied on immunoSEQ multiplex PCR, and the TCRdb table lists in-frame clones only, not all of them. The sample has tens of thousands of clones; approximately 80% are singletons. CDR3 length: 13 amino acids. Germline V gene sequence: CDR1 SGHNT, CDR2 YENEEA. Trimming stripped 1 base from V and 10 bases from J, with 11 bases between. This entry belongs to a study of cytomegalovirus exposure and HLA in healthy donors. This chain connects TRBV11-3 to TRBJ2-1; D gene unclear. The receptor's source is a man aged 30 to 39 in good health and CMV-seronegative. Material for sequencing was PBMCs. CDR3 coding DNA: TGTGCCAGCAGCTTAGGGCTAGTTTACGAGCAGTTCTTC. It yields the protein CASSLGLVYEQFF. Full variable domain (rest looked up from reference TRBV11-3 and TRBJ2-1): EAGVVQSPRYKIIEKKQPVAFWCNPISGHNTLYWYLQNLGQGPELLIRYENEEAVDDSQLPKDRFSAERLKGVDSTLKIQPAELGDSAVYLCASSLGLVYEQFFGPGTRLTVL.